This TCR beta chain was captured in a study of blood T cell repertoires in COVID-19. At the level of the study: Sites across the United States, Italy and Spain contributed samples from acute and convalescent COVID-19.

The length of the CDR3 is 13 residues. CDR1 LNHDA and CDR2 SQIVND come from the germline V gene (reference sequence). V was trimmed by 4 bases and J by 5 bases, leaving 11 bases between them. Only in-frame clones appear in the TCRdb table, and some are missing; sequencing was by immunoSEQ multiplex PCR. The data contain approximately 140,000 clones, approximately 84% of them singletons. The chain is built from TRBV19 and TRBJ2-5; weak D call: TRBD1 (6 bases). The sample comprised peripheral blood. This receptor was identified in a woman older than 75 in a cohort sampled during active or convalescent COVID-19. Here the CDR3 reads CASSTQGGETQYF. CDR3 bases: TGTGCCAGTAGTACACAGGGTGGGGAGACCCAGTACTTC.